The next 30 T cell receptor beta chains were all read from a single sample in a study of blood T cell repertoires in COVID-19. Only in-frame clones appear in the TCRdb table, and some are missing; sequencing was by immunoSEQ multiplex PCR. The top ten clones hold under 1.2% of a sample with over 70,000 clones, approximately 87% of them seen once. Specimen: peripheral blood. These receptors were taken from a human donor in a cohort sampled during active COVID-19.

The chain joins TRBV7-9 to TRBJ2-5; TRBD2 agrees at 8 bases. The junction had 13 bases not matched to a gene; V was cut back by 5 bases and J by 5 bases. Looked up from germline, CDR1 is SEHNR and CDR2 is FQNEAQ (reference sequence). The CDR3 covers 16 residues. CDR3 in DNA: TGTGCCAGCAGCCCCGGAACCGGGAGGGGCGGGGAGACCCAGTACTTC. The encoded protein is CASSPGTGRGGETQYF.

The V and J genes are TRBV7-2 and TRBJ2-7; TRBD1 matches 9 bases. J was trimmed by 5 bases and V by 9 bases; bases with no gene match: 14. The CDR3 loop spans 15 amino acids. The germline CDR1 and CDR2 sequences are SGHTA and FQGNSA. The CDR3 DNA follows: TGTGCCAGTTACTGGGGGGGACAGGGTAAACACGAGCAGTACTTC. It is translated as CASYWGGQGKHEQYF. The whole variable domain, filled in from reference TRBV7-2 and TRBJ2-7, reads GAGVSQSPSNKVTEKGKDVELRCDPISGHTALYWYRQSLGQGLEFLIYFQGNSAPDKSGLPSDRFSAERTGGSVSTLTIQRTQQEDSAVYLCASYWGGQGKHEQYFGPGTRLTVT.

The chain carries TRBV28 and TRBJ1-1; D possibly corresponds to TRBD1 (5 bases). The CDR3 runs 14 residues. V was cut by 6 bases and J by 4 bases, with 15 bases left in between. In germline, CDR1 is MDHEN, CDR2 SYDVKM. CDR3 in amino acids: CASSIRELRTEAFF. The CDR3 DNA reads TGTGCCAGCAGCATCAGGGAATTACGCACTGAAGCTTTCTTT. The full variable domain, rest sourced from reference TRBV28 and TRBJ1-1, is DVKVTQSSRYLVKRTGEKVFLECVQDMDHENMFWYRQDPGLGLRLIYFSYDVKMKEKGDIPEGYSVSREKKERFSLILESASTNQTSMYLCASSIRELRTEAFFGQGTRLTVV.

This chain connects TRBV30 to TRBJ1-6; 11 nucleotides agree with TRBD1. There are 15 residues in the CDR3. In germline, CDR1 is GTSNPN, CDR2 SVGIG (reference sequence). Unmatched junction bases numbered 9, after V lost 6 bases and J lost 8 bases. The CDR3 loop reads CACFVGTGGYSPLHF. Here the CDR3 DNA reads TGTGCCTGTTTCGTCGGGACAGGGGGGTATTCACCCCTCCACTTT.

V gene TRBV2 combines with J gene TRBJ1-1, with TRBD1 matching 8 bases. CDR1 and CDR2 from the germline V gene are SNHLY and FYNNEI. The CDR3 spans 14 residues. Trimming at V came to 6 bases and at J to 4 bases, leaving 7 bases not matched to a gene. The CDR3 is CASRDREEGTEAFF. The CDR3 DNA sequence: TGTGCCAGCAGGGACAGGGAGGAGGGCACTGAAGCTTTCTTT.

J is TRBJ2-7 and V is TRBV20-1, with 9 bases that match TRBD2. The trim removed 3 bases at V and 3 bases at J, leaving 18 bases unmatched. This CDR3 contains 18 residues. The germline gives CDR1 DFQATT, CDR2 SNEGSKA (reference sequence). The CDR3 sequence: CSASGLPRLAGDIYEQYF. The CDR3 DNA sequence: TGCAGTGCTAGTGGTTTGCCCCGGTTAGCGGGAGACATCTACGAGCAGTACTTC.

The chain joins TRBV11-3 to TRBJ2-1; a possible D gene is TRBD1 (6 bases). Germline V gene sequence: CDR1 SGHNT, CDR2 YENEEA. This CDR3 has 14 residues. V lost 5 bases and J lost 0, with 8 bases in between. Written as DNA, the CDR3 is TGTGCCAGCAGCCTACAGGGCTCCTACAATGAGCAGTTCTTC. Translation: CASSLQGSYNEQFF. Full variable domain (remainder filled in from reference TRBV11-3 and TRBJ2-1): EAGVVQSPRYKIIEKKQPVAFWCNPISGHNTLYWYLQNLGQGPELLIRYENEEAVDDSQLPKDRFSAERLKGVDSTLKIQPAELGDSAVYLCASSLQGSYNEQFFGPGTRLTVL.

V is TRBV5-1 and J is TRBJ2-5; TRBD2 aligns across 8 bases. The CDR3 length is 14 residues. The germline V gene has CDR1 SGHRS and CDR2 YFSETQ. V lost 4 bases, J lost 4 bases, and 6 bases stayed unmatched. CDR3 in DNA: TGCGCCAGCAGCCCCCAAGCGGGAGTAGAGACCCAGTACTTC. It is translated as CASSPQAGVETQYF.

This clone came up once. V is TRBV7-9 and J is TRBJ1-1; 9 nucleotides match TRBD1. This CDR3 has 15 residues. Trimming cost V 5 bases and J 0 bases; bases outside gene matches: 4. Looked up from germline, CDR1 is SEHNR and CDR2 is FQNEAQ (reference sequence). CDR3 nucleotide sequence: TGTGCCAGCAGCCCGGGACAGGGCATGAACACTGAAGCTTTCTTT. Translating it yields CASSPGQGMNTEAFF.

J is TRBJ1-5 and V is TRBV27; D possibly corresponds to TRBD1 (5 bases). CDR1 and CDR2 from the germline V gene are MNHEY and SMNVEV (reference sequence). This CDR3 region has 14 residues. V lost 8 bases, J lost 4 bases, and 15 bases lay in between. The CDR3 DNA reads TGTGCCAGCCGGTCGACAGTCGGGAATCAGCCCCAGCATTTT. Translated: CASRSTVGNQPQHF.

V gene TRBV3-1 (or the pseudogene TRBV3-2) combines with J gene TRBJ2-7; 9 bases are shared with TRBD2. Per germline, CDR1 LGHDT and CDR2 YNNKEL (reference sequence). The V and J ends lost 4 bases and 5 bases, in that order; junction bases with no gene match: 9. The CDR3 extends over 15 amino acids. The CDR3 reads CASSRRAGGVNEQYF. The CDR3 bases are TGTGCCAGCAGCCGACGAGCGGGAGGAGTAAACGAGCAGTACTTC.

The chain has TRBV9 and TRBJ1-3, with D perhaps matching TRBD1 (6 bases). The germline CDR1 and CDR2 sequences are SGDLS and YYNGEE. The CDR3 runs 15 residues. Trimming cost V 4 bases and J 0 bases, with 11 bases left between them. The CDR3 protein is CASSPTGYSGNTIYF. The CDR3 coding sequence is TGTGCCAGCAGCCCTACAGGGTACTCTGGAAACACCATATATTTT.

As DNA, the CDR3 is TGTGCCAGCAGATCGCCGGCACAGGGAATGCACTATGGCTACACCTTC. Amino acid sequence: CASRSPAQGMHYGYTF. The chain joins TRBV28 to TRBJ1-2, with D maybe TRBD1 (6 bases). The V gene's germline CDR1 is MDHEN and CDR2 SYDVKM. V lost 6 bases, J lost 3 bases, and 20 bases lay in between. The CDR3 runs 16 residues.

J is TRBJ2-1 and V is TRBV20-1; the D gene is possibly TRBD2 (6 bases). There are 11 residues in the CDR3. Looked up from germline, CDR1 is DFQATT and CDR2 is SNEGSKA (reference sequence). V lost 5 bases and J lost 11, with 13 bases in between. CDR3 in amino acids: CSAHIAAQQFF. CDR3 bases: TGCAGTGCTCATATAGCGGCCCAGCAGTTCTTC.

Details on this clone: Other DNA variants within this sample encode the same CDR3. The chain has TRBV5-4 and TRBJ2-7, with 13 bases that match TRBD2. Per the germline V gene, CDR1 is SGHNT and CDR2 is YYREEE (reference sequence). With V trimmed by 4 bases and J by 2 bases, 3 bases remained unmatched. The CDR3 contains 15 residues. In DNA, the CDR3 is TGTGCCAGCAGCCCAGGGACTAGCGGGACCTACGAGCAGTACTTC. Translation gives CASSPGTSGTYEQYF.

The CDR3 DNA is TGTGCCAGCAGTAACAGGGGCCCGGATGAAAAACTGTTTTTT. Its translation is CASSNRGPDEKLFF. V and J are TRBV6-5 and TRBJ1-4; 7 bases fit TRBD1. The CDR3 has 14 residues. Germline V gives CDR1 MNHEY, CDR2 SVGAGI. V was clipped by 5 bases and J by 6 bases; unmatched bases: 6.

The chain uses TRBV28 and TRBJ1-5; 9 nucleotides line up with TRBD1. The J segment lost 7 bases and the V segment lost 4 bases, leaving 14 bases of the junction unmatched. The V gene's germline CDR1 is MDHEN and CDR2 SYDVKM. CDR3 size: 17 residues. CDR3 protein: CASSSGQGFESGQPQHF. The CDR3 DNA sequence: TGTGCCAGCAGTTCTGGACAGGGGTTCGAGTCTGGGCAGCCCCAGCATTTT.

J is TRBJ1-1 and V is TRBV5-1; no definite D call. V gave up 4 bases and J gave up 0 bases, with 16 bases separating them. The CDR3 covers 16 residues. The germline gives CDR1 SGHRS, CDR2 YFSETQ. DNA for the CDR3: TGCGCCAGCAGCGAAGCAGACTCCACATTGAACACTGAAGCTTTCTTT. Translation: CASSEADSTLNTEAFF. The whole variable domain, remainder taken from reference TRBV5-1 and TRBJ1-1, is KAGVTQTPRYLIKTRGQQVTLSCSPISGHRSVSWYQQTPGQGLQFLFEYFSETQRNKGNFPGRFSGRQFSNSRSEMNVSTLELGDSALYLCASSEADSTLNTEAFFGQGTRLTVV.

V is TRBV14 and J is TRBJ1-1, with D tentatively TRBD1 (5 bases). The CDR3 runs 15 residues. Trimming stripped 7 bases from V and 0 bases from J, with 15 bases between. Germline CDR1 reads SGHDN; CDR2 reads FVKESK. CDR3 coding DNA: TGTGCCAGCACCCCAAGCGGGGGGATGAACACTGAAGCTTTCTTT. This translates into CASTPSGGMNTEAFF.

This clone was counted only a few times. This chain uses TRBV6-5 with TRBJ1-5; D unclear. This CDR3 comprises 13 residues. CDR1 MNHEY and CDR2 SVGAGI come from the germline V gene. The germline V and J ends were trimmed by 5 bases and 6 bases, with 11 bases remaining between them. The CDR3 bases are TGTGCCAGCAGTCTCCAGGAAGGTCAGCCCCAGCATTTT. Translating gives CASSLQEGQPQHF.

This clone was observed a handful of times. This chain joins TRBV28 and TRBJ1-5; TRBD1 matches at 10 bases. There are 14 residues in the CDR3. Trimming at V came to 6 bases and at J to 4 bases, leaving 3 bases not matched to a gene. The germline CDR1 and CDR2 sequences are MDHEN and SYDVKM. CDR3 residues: CASSRDRGNQPQHF. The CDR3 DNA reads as TGTGCCAGCAGCCGGGACAGGGGTAATCAGCCCCAGCATTTT.

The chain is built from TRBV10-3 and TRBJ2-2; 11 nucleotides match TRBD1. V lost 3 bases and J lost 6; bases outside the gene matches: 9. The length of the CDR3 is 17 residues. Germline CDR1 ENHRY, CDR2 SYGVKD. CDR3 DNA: TGTGCCATCAGTGAAACCCCCGGGACAGGGGGAGCCGGGGAGCTGTTTTTT. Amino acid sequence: CAISETPGTGGAGELFF.

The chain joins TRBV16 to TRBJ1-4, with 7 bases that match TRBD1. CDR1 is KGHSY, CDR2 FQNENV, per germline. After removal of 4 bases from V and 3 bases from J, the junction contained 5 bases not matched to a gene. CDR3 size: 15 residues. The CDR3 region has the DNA TGTGCCAGCAGCCGACAGGGTCCGGCTAATGAAAAACTGTTTTTT. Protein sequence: CASSRQGPANEKLFF.

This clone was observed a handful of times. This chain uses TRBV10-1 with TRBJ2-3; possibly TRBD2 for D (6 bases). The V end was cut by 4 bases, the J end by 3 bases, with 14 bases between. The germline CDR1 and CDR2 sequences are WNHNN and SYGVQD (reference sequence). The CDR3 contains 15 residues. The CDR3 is CASSAASVGTDTQYF. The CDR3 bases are TGCGCCAGCAGTGCAGCTAGCGTCGGTACAGATACGCAGTATTTT.

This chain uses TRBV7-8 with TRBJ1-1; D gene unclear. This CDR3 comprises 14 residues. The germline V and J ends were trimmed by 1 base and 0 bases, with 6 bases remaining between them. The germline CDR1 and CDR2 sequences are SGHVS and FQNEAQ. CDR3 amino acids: CASSLGLMNTEAFF. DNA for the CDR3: TGTGCCAGCAGCTTAGGGCTGATGAACACTGAAGCTTTCTTT.

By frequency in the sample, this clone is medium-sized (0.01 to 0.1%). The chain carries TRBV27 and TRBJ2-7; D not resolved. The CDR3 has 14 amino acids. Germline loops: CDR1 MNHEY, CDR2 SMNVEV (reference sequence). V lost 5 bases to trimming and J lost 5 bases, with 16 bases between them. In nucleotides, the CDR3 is TGTGCCAGCAGTCCAGACTTCCAAGGAAACGAGCAGTACTTC. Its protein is CASSPDFQGNEQYF.

CDR3 bases: TGCGCCAGCAGCCCCAATGGGGGGGAGACCTACAATGAGCAGTTCTTC. It codes for CASSPNGGETYNEQFF. J is TRBJ2-1 and V is TRBV5-1; 7 bases fit TRBD2. CDR1 is SGHRS and CDR2 is YFSETQ in the germline V gene. This CDR3 is 16 amino acids long. The trim removed 4 bases at V and 2 bases at J, leaving 9 bases unmatched.

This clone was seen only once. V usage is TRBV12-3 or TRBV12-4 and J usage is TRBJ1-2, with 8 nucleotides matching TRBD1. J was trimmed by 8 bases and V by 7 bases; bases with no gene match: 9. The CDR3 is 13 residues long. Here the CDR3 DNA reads TGTGCCAGCACCCCCGGACAGGGAAAAGGCTACACCTTC. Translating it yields CASTPGQGKGYTF.

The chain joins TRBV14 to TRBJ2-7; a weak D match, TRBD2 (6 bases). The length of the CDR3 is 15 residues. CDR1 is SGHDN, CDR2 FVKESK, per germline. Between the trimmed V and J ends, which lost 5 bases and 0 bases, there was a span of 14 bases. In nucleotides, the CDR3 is TGTGCCAGCAGCAAACTAGCCGCGAGCTCCTACGAGCAGTACTTC. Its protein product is CASSKLAASSYEQYF.

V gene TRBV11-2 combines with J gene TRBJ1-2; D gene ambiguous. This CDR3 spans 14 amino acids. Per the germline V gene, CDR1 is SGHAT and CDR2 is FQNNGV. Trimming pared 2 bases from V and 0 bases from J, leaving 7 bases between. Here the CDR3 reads CASSLSTANYGYTF. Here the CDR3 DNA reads TGTGCCAGCAGCTTATCTACAGCTAACTATGGCTACACCTTC.